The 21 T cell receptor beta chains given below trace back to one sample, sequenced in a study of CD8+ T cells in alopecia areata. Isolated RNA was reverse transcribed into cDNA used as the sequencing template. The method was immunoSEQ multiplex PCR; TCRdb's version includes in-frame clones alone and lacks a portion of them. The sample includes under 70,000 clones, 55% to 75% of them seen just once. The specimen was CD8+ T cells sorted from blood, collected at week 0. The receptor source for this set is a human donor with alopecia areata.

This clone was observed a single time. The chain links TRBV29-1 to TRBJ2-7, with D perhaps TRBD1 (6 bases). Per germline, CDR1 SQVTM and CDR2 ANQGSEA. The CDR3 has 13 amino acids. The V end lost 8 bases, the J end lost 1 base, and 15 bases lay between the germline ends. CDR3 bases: TGCAGCATAATATCGACAGGATCCTACGAGCAGTACTTC. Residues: CSIISTGSYEQYF.

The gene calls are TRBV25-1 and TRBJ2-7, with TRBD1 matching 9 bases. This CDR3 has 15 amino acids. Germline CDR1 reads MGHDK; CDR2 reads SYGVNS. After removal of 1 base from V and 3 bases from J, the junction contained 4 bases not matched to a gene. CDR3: CASSEWNRGLYEQYF. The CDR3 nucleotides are TGTGCCAGCAGTGAATGGAACAGGGGGCTCTACGAGCAGTACTTC.

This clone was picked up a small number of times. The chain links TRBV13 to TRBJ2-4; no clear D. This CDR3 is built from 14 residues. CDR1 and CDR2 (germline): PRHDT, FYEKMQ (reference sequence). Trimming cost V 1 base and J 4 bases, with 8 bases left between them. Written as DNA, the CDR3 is TGTGCCAGCAGCTTAGAGGCAGAGAAAAACATTCAGTACTTC. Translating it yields CASSLEAEKNIQYF.

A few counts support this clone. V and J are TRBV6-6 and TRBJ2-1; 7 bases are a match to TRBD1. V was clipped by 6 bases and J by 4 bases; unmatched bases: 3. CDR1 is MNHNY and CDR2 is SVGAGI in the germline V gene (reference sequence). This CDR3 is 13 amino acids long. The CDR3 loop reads CASRNRGYNEQFF. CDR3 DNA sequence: TGTGCCAGCAGAAACAGGGGTTACAATGAGCAGTTCTTC.

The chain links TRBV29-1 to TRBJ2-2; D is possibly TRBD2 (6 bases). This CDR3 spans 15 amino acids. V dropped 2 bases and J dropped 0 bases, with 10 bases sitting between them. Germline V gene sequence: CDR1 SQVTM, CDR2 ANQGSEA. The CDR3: CSVESSGPNTGELFF. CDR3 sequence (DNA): TGCAGCGTTGAATCCAGCGGGCCGAACACCGGGGAGCTGTTTTTT.

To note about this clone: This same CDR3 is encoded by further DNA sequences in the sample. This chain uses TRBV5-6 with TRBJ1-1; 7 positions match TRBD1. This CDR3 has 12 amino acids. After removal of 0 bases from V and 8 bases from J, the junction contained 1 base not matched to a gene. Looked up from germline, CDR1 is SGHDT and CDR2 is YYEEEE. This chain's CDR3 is CASSLATGEAFF. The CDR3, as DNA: TGTGCCAGCAGCTTGGCGACAGGGGAAGCTTTCTTT.

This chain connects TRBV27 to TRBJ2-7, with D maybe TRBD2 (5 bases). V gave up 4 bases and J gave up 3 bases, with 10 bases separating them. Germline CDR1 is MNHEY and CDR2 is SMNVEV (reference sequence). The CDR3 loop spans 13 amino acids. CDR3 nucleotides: TGTGCCAGCAGTTCCGGGGTCGTCTACGAGCAGTACTTC. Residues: CASSSGVVYEQYF.

The DNA for the CDR3 is TGTGCCAGCAGCCGAGCCCCGTGGGGGGCCTCGAGGGAGGGAGAGACCCAGTACTTC. It specifies CASSRAPWGASREGETQYF. The chain combines TRBV2 with TRBJ2-5; D may be TRBD2 (7 bases). CDR3 length: 19 residues. CDR1 and CDR2 (germline): SNHLY, FYNNEI. Trimming shortened V by 6 bases and J by 4 bases, and 30 bases separated the two germline ends.

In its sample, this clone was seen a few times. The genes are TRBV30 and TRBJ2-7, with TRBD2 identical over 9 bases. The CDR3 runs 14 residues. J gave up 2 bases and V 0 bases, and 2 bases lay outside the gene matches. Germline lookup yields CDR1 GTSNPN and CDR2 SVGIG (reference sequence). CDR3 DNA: TGTGCCTGGAGTGTTAGCGGGAGAACCTACGAGCAGTACTTC. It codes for CAWSVSGRTYEQYF.

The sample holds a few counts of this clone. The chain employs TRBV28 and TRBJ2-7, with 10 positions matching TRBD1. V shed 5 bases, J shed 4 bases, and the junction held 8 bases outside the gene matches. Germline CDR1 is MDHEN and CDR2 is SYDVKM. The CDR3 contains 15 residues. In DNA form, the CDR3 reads TGTGCCAGCAGTCCAATGACAGGGGGCAGTTACGAGCAGTACTTC. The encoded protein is CASSPMTGGSYEQYF.

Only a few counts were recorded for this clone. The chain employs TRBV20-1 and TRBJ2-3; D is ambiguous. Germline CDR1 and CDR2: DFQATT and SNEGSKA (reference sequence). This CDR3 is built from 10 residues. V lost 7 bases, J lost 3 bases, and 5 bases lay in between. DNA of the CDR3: TGCAGTGGGATTACAGATACGCAGTATTTT. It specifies CSGITDTQYF.

CDR3 region: CASSPRVAYEQYF. Here the CDR3 DNA reads TGTGCCAGCAGTCCGCGGGTAGCCTACGAGCAGTACTTC. This rearrangement joins TRBV5-6 to TRBJ2-7, with D maybe TRBD2 (5 bases). The CDR3 consists of 13 residues. The germline gives CDR1 SGHDT, CDR2 YYEEEE. Trimming cost V 5 bases and J 2 bases, with 11 bases left between them.

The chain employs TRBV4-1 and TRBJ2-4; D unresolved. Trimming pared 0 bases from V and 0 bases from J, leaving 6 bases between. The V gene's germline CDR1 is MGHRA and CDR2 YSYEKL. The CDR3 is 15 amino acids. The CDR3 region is CASSQDTGAKNIQYF. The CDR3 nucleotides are TGCGCCAGCAGCCAAGACACGGGAGCCAAAAACATTCAGTACTTC.

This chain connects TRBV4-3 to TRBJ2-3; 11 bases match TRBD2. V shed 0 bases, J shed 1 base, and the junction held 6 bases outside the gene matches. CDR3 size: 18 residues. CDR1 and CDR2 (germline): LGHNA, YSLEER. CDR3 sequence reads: CASSQEVAGGPGTDTQYF. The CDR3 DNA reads TGCGCCAGCAGCCAAGAAGTAGCGGGAGGGCCTGGCACAGATACGCAGTATTTT.

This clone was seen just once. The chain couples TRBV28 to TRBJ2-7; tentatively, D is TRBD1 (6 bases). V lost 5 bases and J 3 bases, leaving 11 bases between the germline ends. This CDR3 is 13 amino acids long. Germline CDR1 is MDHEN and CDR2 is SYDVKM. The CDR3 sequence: CASSPGVIYEQYF. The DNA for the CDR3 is TGTGCCAGCAGTCCAGGGGTTATCTACGAGCAGTACTTC.

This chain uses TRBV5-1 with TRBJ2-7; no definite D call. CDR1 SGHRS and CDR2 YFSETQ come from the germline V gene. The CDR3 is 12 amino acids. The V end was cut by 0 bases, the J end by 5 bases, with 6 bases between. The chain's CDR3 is CASSLDLDEQYF. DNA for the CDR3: TGCGCCAGCAGCTTGGACTTGGACGAGCAGTACTTC.

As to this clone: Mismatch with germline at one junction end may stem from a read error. The CDR3 spells CASSKEGGKKSYEQYF. The CDR3 region has the DNA TGCGCCAGCAGCAAAGAAGGGGGAAAGAAGTCCTACGAGCAGTACTTC. The V gene is TRBV4-1, the J gene TRBJ2-5; possible D gene TRBD1, 6 bases. The J call may be faulty, since TRBJ2-7 better matches the DNA end. The CDR3 has 16 amino acids. CDR1 and CDR2 from the germline V gene are MGHRA and YSYEKL.

CDR3 sequence: CASSPTGLQETQYF. In DNA form, the CDR3 reads TGTGCCAGCAGTCCTACCGGGCTCCAAGAGACCCAGTACTTC. The chain employs TRBV27 and TRBJ2-5; no definite D call. The CDR3 spans 14 residues. The germline gives CDR1 MNHEY, CDR2 SMNVEV (reference sequence). The ends were cut back, 5 bases at V and 1 base at J, with 11 bases in the middle.

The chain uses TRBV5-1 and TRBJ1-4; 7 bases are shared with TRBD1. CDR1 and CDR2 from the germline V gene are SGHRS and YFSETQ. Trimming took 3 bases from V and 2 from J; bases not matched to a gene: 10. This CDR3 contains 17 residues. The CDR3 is CASSSDRPPETNEKLFF. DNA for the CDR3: TGCGCCAGCAGCTCGGACAGGCCCCCCGAGACTAATGAAAAACTGTTTTTT.

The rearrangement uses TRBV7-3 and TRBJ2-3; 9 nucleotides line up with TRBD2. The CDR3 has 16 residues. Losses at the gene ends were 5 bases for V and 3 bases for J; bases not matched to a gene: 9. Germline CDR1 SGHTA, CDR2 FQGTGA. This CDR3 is CASSPTLAGDTDTQYF. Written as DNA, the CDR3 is TGTGCCAGCAGCCCGACGTTAGCGGGAGATACAGATACGCAGTATTTT.

In nucleotides, the CDR3 is TGTGCCATCAGGGGAGGAGGTTTGGTAGAAGCTTTCTTT. This translates into CAIRGGGLVEAFF. The chain uses TRBV10-3 and TRBJ1-1, with no clear D. The ends were cut back, 6 bases at V and 8 bases at J, with 16 bases in the middle. CDR3 length: 13 amino acids. Per the germline V gene, CDR1 is ENHRY and CDR2 is SYGVKD.